This T cell receptor beta chain was captured in a study of blood T cells in healthy people across ages. Germline lookup yields CDR1 MGHDK and CDR2 SYGVNS. With 6 bases removed from V and 0 bases from J, the gap between germline ends came to 6 bases. This CDR3 is 13 amino acids long. PCR was performed a second time for roughly 7 to 11 cycles using a sample-barcoded 5' primer and a J-beta primer mix. All cDNA molecules were each tagged by a template-switch adaptor with 12 random nucleotides. One entry per CDR3 protein results from TCRdb running MiXCR on the 5' RACE reads. This sample has around 1,000,000 distinct CDR3 sequences, with around 27% found just once. The sample was also reused in another study, on T cells of mothers and their children.

The sequencing input was blood. The sequence was collected from a girl aged 2-10 years in good health. The chain employs TRBV25-1 and TRBJ2-4; no clear D gene. CDR3 in DNA: TGTGCCAGCAGGGATGTAGCCAAAAACATTCAGTACTTC. This gives the protein CASRDVAKNIQYF.